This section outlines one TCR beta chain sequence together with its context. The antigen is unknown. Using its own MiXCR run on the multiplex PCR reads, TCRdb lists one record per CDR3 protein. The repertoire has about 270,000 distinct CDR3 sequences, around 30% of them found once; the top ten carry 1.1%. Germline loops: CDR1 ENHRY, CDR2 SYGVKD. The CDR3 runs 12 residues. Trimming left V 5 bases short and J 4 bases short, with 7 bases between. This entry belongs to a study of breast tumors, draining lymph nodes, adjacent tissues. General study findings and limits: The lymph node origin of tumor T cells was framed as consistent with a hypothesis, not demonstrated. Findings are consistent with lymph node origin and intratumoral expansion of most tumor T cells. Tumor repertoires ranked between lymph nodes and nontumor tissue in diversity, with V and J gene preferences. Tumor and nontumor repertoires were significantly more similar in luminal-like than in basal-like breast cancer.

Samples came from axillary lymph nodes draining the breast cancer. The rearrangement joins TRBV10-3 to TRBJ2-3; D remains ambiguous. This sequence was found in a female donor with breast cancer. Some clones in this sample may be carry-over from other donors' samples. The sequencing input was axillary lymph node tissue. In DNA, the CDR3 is TGTGCCATCAGTTACGTCCCAGATACGCAGTATTTT. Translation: CAISYVPDTQYF.